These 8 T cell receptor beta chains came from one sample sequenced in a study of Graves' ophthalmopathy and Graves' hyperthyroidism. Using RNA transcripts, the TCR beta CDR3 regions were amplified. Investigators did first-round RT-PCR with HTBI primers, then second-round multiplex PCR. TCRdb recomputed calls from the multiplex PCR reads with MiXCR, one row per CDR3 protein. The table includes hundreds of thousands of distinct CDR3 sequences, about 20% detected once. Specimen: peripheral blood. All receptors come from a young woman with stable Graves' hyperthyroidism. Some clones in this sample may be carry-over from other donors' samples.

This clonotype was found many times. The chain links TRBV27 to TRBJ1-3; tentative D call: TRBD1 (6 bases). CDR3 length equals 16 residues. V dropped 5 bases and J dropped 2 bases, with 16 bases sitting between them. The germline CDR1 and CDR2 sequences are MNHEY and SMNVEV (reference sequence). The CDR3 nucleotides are TGTGCCAGCAGTCTCTACAGGGTCGAGACTGGAAACACCATATATTTT. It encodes CASSLYRVETGNTIYF.

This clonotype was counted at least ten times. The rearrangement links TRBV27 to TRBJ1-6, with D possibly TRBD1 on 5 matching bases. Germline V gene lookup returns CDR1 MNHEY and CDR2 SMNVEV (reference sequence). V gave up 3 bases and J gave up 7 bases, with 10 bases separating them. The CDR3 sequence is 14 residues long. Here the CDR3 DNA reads TGTGCCAGCAGTTTGTGGCAGGGAAATTCACCCCTCCACTTT. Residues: CASSLWQGNSPLHF.

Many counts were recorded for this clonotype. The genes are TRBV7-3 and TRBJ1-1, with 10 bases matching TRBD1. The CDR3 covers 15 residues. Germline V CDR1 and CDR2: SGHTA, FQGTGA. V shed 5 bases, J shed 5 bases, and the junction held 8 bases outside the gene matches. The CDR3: CASSPTGGSGTEAFF. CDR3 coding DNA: TGTGCCAGCAGCCCGACAGGGGGCTCGGGGACTGAAGCTTTCTTT.

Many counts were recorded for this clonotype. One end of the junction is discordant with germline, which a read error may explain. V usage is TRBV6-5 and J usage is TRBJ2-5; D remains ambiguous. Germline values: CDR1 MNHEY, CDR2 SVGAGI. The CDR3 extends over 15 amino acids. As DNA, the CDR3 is TGTGCCGGCAGTTACTCGATCGCCAGGTCGCAGACCCAGTACTTC. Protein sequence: CAGSYSIARSQTQYF.

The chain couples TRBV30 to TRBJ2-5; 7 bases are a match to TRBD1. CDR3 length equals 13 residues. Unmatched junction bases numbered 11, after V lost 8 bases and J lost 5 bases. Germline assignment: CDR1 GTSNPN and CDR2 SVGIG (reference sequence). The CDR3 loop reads CAISTGLTETQYF. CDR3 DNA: TGTGCCATTTCGACAGGGCTGACGGAGACCCAGTACTTC.

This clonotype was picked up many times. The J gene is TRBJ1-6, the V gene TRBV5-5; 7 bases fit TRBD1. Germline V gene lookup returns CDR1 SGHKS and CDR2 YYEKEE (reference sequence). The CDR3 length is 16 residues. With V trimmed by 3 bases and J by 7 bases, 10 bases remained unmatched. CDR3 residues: CASSSLTGRDNSPLHF. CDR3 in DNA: TGTGCCAGCAGCTCGTTGACAGGGAGGGACAATTCACCCCTCCACTTT.

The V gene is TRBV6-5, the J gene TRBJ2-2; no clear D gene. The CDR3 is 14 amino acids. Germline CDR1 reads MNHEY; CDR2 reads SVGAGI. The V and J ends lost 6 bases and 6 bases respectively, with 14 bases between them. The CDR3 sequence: CASSLVTGPGELFF. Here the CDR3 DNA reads TGTGCCAGCAGCTTAGTCACCGGGCCCGGGGAGCTGTTTTTT.

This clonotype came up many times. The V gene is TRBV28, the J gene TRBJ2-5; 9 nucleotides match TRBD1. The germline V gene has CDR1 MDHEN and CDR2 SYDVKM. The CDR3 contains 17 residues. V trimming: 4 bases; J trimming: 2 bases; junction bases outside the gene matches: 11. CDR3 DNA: TGTGCCAGCAGTTGGGACCCGGGACAGGGCGAACAAGAGACCCAGTACTTC. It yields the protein CASSWDPGQGEQETQYF. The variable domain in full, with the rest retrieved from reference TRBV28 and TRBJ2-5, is DVKVTQSSRYLVKRTGEKVFLECVQDMDHENMFWYRQDPGLGLRLIYFSYDVKMKEKGDIPEGYSVSREKKERFSLILESASTNQTSMYLCASSWDPGQGEQETQYFGPGTRLLVL.